This TCR beta chain was recorded in a study of blood T cell repertoires in COVID-19. In the original workflow: Estimation of nucleated cell counts was performed using reference gene primer amplification. Method: immunoSEQ multiplex PCR; TCRdb's copy keeps in-frame clones and lacks some. The DNA was the basis for D and trimming; V, J and clone size are from that table. This table holds around 200,000 clones, 83% found once. The receptor was derived from a woman aged 45-65 years with acute or convalescent COVID-19. Sequencing used peripheral blood.

The DNA for the CDR3 is TGTGCCAGCAGTTTAGGGCGGGGGTACGAGCAGTACTTC. Its translation is CASSLGRGYEQYF. The chain employs TRBV12-3 or TRBV12-4 and TRBJ2-7, with 7 bases matching TRBD2. This CDR3 has 13 residues. The trim removed 1 base at V and 4 bases at J, leaving 1 base unmatched.